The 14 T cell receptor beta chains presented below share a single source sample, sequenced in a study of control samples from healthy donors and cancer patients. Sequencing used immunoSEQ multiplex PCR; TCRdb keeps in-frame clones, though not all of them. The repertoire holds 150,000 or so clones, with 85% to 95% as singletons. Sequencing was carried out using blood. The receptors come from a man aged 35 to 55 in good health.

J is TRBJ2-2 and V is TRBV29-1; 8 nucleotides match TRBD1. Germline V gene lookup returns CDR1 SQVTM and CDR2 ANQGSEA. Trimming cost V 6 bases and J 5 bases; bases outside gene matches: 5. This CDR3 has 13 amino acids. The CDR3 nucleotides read TGCAGCGTACGACAGGGGAAAACCGGGGAGCTGTTTTTT. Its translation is CSVRQGKTGELFF.

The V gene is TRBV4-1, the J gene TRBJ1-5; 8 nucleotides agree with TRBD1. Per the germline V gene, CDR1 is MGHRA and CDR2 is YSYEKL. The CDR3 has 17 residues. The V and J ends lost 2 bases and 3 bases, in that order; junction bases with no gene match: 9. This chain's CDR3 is CASSQLLLDRDNQPQHF. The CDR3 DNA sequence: TGCGCCAGCAGCCAACTCCTCCTGGACAGGGACAATCAGCCCCAGCATTTT.

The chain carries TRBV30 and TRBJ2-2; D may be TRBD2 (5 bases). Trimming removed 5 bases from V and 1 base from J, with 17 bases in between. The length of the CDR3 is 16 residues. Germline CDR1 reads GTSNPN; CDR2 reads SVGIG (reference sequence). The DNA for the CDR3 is TGTGCCTGGGTCCCCGATTCGGGGTTGAACACCGGGGAGCTGTTTTTT. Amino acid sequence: CAWVPDSGLNTGELFF.

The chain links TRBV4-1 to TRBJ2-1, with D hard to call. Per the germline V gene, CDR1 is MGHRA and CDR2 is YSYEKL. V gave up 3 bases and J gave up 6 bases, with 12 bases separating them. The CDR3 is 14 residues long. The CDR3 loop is CASSHTKGTNEQFF. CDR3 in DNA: TGCGCCAGCAGCCACACTAAGGGTACCAATGAGCAGTTCTTC.

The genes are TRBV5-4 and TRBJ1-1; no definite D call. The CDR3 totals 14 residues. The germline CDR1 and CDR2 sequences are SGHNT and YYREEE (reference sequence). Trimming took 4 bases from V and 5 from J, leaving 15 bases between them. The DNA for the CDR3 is TGTGCCAGCAGCCCGCCTGGGGTTGGAACTGAAGCTTTCTTT. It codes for CASSPPGVGTEAFF. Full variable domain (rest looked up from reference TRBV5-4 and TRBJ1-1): ETGVTQSPTHLIKTRGQQVTLRCSSQSGHNTVSWYQQALGQGPQFIFQYYREEENGRGNFPPRFSGLQFPNYSSELNVNALELDDSALYLCASSPPGVGTEAFFGQGTRLTVV.

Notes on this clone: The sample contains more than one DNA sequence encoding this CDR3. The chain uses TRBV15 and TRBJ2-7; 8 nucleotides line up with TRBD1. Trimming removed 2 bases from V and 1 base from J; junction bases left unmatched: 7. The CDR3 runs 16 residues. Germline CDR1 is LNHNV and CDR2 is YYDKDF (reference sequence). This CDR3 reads CATSRLRTGSSYEQYF. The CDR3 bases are TGTGCCACCAGCAGACTCAGGACAGGGTCGTCCTACGAGCAGTACTTC.

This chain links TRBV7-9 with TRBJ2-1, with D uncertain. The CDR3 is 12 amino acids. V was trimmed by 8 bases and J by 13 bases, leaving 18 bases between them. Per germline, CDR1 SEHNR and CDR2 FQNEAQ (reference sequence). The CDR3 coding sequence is TGTGCCAGCGAACCTTTAGAAAGGGCTCAGTTCTTC. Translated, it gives CASEPLERAQFF.

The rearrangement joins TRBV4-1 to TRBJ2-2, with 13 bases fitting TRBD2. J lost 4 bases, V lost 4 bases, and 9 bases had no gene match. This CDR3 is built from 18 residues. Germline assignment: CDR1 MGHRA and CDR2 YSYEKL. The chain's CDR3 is CASSPRLAGGRATGELFF. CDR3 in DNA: TGCGCCAGCAGCCCTCGACTAGCGGGGGGACGCGCCACCGGGGAGCTGTTTTTT.

The CDR3 DNA follows: TGTGCCAGCAGCTTTCTATTCAGGGGGCGTCCAGATACGCAGTATTTT. Translated, it gives CASSFLFRGRPDTQYF. The chain uses TRBV7-8 and TRBJ2-3; 8 bases are a match to TRBD1. Germline CDR1 SGHVS, CDR2 FQNEAQ. This CDR3 region has 16 residues. V gave up 3 bases and J gave up 4 bases; unmatched junction bases: 9.

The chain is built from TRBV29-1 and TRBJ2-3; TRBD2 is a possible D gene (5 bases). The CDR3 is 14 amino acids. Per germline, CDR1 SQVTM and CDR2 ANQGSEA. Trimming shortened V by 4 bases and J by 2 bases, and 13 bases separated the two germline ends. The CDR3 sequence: CSVVSTTDTDTQYF. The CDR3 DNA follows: TGCAGCGTTGTCTCGACTACCGACACAGATACGCAGTATTTT.

The CDR3 coding sequence is TGTGCCAGCAGTGAATCGTCCCGGGGATCCGACACAGATACGCAGTATTTT. It translates to CASSESSRGSDTDTQYF. This chain links TRBV25-1 with TRBJ2-3, with a weak D call TRBD2 (5 bases). This CDR3 is built from 17 residues. Trimming shortened V by 1 base and J by 2 bases, and 16 bases separated the two germline ends. Per the germline V gene, CDR1 is MGHDK and CDR2 is SYGVNS.

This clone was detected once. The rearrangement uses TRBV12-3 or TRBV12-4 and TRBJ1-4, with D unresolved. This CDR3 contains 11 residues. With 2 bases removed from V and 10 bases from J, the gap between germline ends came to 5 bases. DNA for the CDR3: TGTGCCAGCAGTTTAAGGGTAAAACTGTTTTTT. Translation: CASSLRVKLFF.

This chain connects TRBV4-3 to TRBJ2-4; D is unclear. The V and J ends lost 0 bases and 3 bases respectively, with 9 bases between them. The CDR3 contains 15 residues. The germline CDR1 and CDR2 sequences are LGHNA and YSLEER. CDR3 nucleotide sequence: TGCGCCAGCAGCCAAGAGAGGAGTGTCAAAAACATTCAGTACTTC. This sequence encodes CASSQERSVKNIQYF.

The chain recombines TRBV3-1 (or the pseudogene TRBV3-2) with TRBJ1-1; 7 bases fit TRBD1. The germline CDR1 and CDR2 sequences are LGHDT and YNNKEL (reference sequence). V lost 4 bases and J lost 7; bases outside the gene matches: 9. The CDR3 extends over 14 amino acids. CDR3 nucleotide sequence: TGTGCCAGCAGCCGCCTCGGTGGGACAGATGAAGCTTTCTTT. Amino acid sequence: CASSRLGGTDEAFF.